This passage covers 20 T cell receptor beta chains from one sample sequenced in a study of neoadjuvant nivolumab and ipilimumab in lung cancer. Generated by immunoSEQ multiplex PCR, the TCRdb table keeps only in-frame clones and is missing some. The sample has about 25,000 clones, 82% seen once. The starting material was tumor tissue, obtained after neoadjuvant nivolumab, alone or with ipilimumab, at or shortly before surgery. The receptors shown here come from an adult with non-small cell lung cancer.

This clone occurred a few times. This chain connects TRBV5-1 to TRBJ2-1; a weak D match, TRBD2 (6 bases). There are 15 residues in the CDR3. The ends were cut back, 0 bases at V and 7 bases at J, with 14 bases in the middle. CDR1 is SGHRS and CDR2 is YFSETQ in the germline V gene. CDR3 nucleotides: TGCGCCAGCAGCTTGGAGTCGGGAGCTCTAAATGAGCAGTTCTTC. Its translation is CASSLESGALNEQFF.

Turning to this clone: Mismatch with germline at one junction end may stem from a read error. The J gene is TRBJ2-4, the V gene TRBV18; 8 bases align to TRBD2. Germline CDR1 reads KGHSH; CDR2 reads LQKENI. The CDR3 loop spans 15 amino acids. CDR3 DNA: TGTGCCAGCGCACCCTCGGGGGGGCAGGGAAACATTCAGTACTTC. Protein product: CASAPSGGQGNIQYF.

This chain uses TRBV10-2 with TRBJ1-5; maybe TRBD1 (5 bases). Between the trimmed V and J ends, which lost 7 bases and 7 bases, there was a span of 14 bases. There are 13 residues in the CDR3. The germline gives CDR1 WSHSY, CDR2 SAAADI. The CDR3 DNA is TGCGCCAGCACCGCGGACCGGGGCCAGCCCCAGCATTTT. This translates into CASTADRGQPQHF.

J is TRBJ2-1 and V is TRBV10-3; D perhaps matches TRBD2 (6 bases). Germline V lookup: CDR1 ENHRY, CDR2 SYGVKD. Trimming shortened V by 3 bases and J by 4 bases, and 13 bases separated the two germline ends. This CDR3 spans 15 amino acids. CDR3 DNA: TGTGCCATCAGTGATTCGGGAGTTCCTTACAATGAGCAGTTCTTC. Its protein product is CAISDSGVPYNEQFF.

This sequence joins TRBV7-9 and TRBJ1-2, with 10 positions matching TRBD1. The CDR3 covers 14 residues. J gave up 5 bases and V 6 bases, and 6 bases lay outside the gene matches. Germline lookup yields CDR1 SEHNR and CDR2 FQNEAQ (reference sequence). CDR3 amino acids: CASSPGTGEYGYTF. The CDR3 nucleotides are TGTGCCAGCAGTCCCGGGACAGGGGAATATGGCTACACCTTC.

The rearrangement joins TRBV9 to TRBJ1-5; D unclear. From germline, CDR1 is SGDLS and CDR2 YYNGEE. V was shortened by 4 bases and J by 7 bases, with 15 bases between the two germline ends. This CDR3 contains 14 residues. The CDR3 DNA is TGTGCCAGCAGCCCTTTCTCGGCGGGGCAGCCCCAGCATTTT. Protein: CASSPFSAGQPQHF.

In nucleotides, the CDR3 is TGTGCCAGCAGTTTAGGACCCGGGGAGGAGACCCAGTACTTC. It yields the protein CASSLGPGEETQYF. This chain uses TRBV6-5 with TRBJ2-5; D may be TRBD2 (5 bases). Trimming took 4 bases from V and 5 from J, leaving 14 bases between them. The germline CDR1 and CDR2 sequences are MNHEY and SVGAGI. This CDR3 has 14 residues.

The J gene is TRBJ2-3, the V gene TRBV11-2; 9 bases fit TRBD2. Germline V lookup: CDR1 SGHAT, CDR2 FQNNGV. The junction had 13 bases not matched to a gene; V was cut back by 4 bases and J by 2 bases. CDR3 length: 18 amino acids. The CDR3 protein is CASSSRVRLAEITDTQYF. As DNA, the CDR3 is TGTGCCAGCAGCTCTCGAGTGCGACTAGCGGAAATCACAGATACGCAGTATTTT.

This clone was observed once. The rearrangement links TRBV18 to TRBJ2-5; 11 nucleotides match TRBD2. Germline CDR1 and CDR2: KGHSH and LQKENI. The CDR3 contains 16 residues. Germline trimming cut 1 base from V and 2 bases from J; bases unmatched to any gene: 3. The DNA of the CDR3 is TGTGCCAGCTCACCACAGAGACTAGCGGGACAAGAGACCCAGTACTTC. Translated, it gives CASSPQRLAGQETQYF. The full variable domain, in which reference TRBV18 and TRBJ2-5 provide the parts outside the CDR3, is NAGVMQNPRHLVRRRGQEARLRCSPMKGHSHVYWYRQLPEEGLKFMVYLQKENIIDESGMPKERFSAEFPKEGPSILRIQQVVRGDSAAYFCASSPQRLAGQETQYFGPGTRLLVL.

The rearrangement joins TRBV5-4 to TRBJ2-7; 13 bases agree with TRBD2. The junction had 4 bases not matched to a gene; V was cut back by 4 bases and J by 0 bases. The CDR3 runs 16 residues. Germline lookup yields CDR1 SGHNT and CDR2 YYREEE (reference sequence). CDR3 sequence reads: CASSRTSGRSSYEQYF. The CDR3 coding sequence is TGTGCCAGCAGCCGGACTAGCGGGAGAAGCTCCTACGAGCAGTACTTC.

This clone was observed a few times. The CDR3 DNA sequence: TGTGCCAGTCGATCCGGGGGAGTGGGTGAGCAGTACTTC. This codes for CASRSGGVGEQYF. The rearrangement links TRBV28 to TRBJ2-7; tentatively, D is TRBD2 (6 bases). V lost 9 bases and J lost 7, with 19 bases in between. Germline assignment: CDR1 MDHEN and CDR2 SYDVKM. The CDR3 contains 13 residues.

The chain joins TRBV30 to TRBJ1-1; 11 positions agree with TRBD1. The CDR3 totals 12 residues. CDR1 and CDR2 from the germline V gene are GTSNPN and SVGIG (reference sequence). Trimming cost V 3 bases and J 6 bases; bases outside gene matches: 0. The DNA of the CDR3 is TGTGCCTGGAGGGACAGGGGGCCTGAAGCTTTCTTT. Protein product: CAWRDRGPEAFF.

The V call is TRBV18, the J call TRBJ1-4, with D hard to call. In germline, CDR1 is KGHSH, CDR2 LQKENI. This CDR3 region has 14 residues. The V and J ends lost 3 bases and 0 bases respectively, with 5 bases between them. CDR3 DNA sequence: TGTGCCAGCTCACCTGGGGCAACTAATGAAAAACTGTTTTTT. Translated: CASSPGATNEKLFF. Complete variable domain (other parts from reference TRBV18 and TRBJ1-4): NAGVMQNPRHLVRRRGQEARLRCSPMKGHSHVYWYRQLPEEGLKFMVYLQKENIIDESGMPKERFSAEFPKEGPSILRIQQVVRGDSAAYFCASSPGATNEKLFFGSGTQLSVL.

The V gene is TRBV11-2, the J gene TRBJ2-1, with 10 positions matching TRBD2. V dropped 1 base and J dropped 7; count of bases not matched to a gene: 7. This CDR3 comprises 16 residues. Germline CDR1 is SGHAT and CDR2 is FQNNGV. CDR3 coding DNA: TGTGCCAGCAGCTTAGCGGTAGCGGGAGGAGGGAATGAGCAGTTCTTC. It is translated as CASSLAVAGGGNEQFF.

This chain connects TRBV2 to TRBJ2-7; 7 bases are a match to TRBD1. Per germline, CDR1 SNHLY and CDR2 FYNNEI. The CDR3 consists of 14 residues. Trimming at V came to 6 bases and at J to 4 bases, leaving 9 bases not matched to a gene. The CDR3: CASSRTGNTYEQYF. The CDR3 region has the DNA TGTGCCAGCAGCCGGACAGGTAATACTTACGAGCAGTACTTC.

The rearrangement uses TRBV18 and TRBJ1-5; tentatively, D is TRBD1 (5 bases). The germline gives CDR1 KGHSH, CDR2 LQKENI. The CDR3 is 12 residues long. Trimming took 4 bases from V and 6 from J, leaving 7 bases between them. In nucleotides, the CDR3 is TGTGCCAGCTCACTCGGGGGTCAGCCCCAGCATTTT. As protein: CASSLGGQPQHF. The variable domain in full, completed from reference TRBV18 and TRBJ1-5, reads NAGVMQNPRHLVRRRGQEARLRCSPMKGHSHVYWYRQLPEEGLKFMVYLQKENIIDESGMPKERFSAEFPKEGPSILRIQQVVRGDSAAYFCASSLGGQPQHFGDGTRLSIL.

This clone is medium-sized within its sample. This chain joins TRBV27 and TRBJ2-5; tentative D call: TRBD1 (6 bases). The V gene lost 7 bases and the J gene lost 5 bases, with 14 bases spanning the gap. The germline V gene encodes CDR1 MNHEY and CDR2 SMNVEV (reference sequence). The CDR3 runs 13 residues. CDR3 DNA sequence: TGTGCCAGCACCACAGGGTCAGAGGAGACCCAGTACTTC. Its translation is CASTTGSEETQYF.

Within the sample, this clone is medium-sized. V is TRBV27 and J is TRBJ2-7; D gene uncertain. V gave up 4 bases and J gave up 5 bases, with 6 bases separating them. This CDR3 is 11 amino acids long. Germline assignment: CDR1 MNHEY and CDR2 SMNVEV (reference sequence). The CDR3 bases are TGTGCCAGCAGTTCAGGTCACGAGCAGTACTTC. Its translation: CASSSGHEQYF.

V is TRBV28 and J is TRBJ1-5; TRBD1 matches 7 bases. CDR3 size: 15 residues. The V and J ends lost 6 bases and 0 bases, in that order; junction bases with no gene match: 5. The germline CDR1 and CDR2 sequences are MDHEN and SYDVKM. The CDR3 reads CASRRDSLSNQPQHF. CDR3 nucleotide sequence: TGTGCCAGCAGGAGGGACAGCCTTAGCAATCAGCCCCAGCATTTT.

CDR3 sequence reads: CASSQRMRRETEAFF. In nucleotides, the CDR3 is TGCGCCAGCAGCCAGAGGATGAGGAGAGAAACTGAAGCTTTCTTT. J is TRBJ1-1 and V is TRBV5-1; D uncertain. CDR1 and CDR2 from the germline V gene are SGHRS and YFSETQ. The CDR3 totals 15 residues. Trimming cost V 4 bases and J 5 bases, with 18 bases left between them.